This T cell receptor (beta chain) is from a study of beta chain features in type 1 diabetes. General study findings and limits: Across all four CD4+ subsets, people with type 1 diabetes showed modestly shorter TCRB CDR3s.

As for this clone: Its specificity is unknown.

All of the isolated RNA was reverse transcribed, so expressed TCRB transcripts were sequenced. Data came from immunoSEQ multiplex PCR; TCRdb stores just in-frame clones and leaves some out. The sample contains 500,000 to 850,000 clones, over 13% of which appear only once. CDR1 is SQVTM and CDR2 is ANQGSEA in the germline V gene. Between the trimmed V and J ends, which lost 4 bases and 6 bases, there was a span of 13 bases. This CDR3 is 13 amino acids long. Sequencing used naive CD4+ T cells from blood. The V gene is TRBV29-1, the J gene TRBJ2-1; D is unclear. The sequence was obtained from a man between 18 and 35 years old with type 1 diabetes. The CDR3: CSVGTILSNEQFF. CDR3 DNA sequence: TGCAGCGTTGGGACCATTTTGAGCAATGAGCAGTTCTTC.